These 20 T cell receptor beta chains were sequenced from one sample in a study of blood T cell repertoires in COVID-19. Produced via immunoSEQ multiplex PCR; TCRdb's table is partial and in-frame only. Of roughly 130,000 clones listed, around 89% are singletons. Sequenced input: peripheral blood. These receptor sequences come from a human donor with COVID-19, enrolled during active disease. The donor label of this sample is uncertain.

This chain connects TRBV7-9 to TRBJ1-2, with TRBD1 as a possible D gene (5 bases). Per germline, CDR1 SEHNR and CDR2 FQNEAQ (reference sequence). V dropped 0 bases and J dropped 7 bases, with 15 bases sitting between them. The CDR3 runs 15 residues. This CDR3 is CASSLAGRSLSGYTF. The CDR3 nucleotides are TGTGCCAGCAGCTTAGCGGGGCGGTCCCTGTCTGGCTACACCTTC. Together with reference TRBV7-9 and TRBJ1-2, the CDR3 gives the full variable domain: DTGVSQNPRHKITKRGQNVTFRCDPISEHNRLYWYRQTLGQGPEFLTYFQNEAQLEKSRLLSDRFSAERPKGSFSTLEIQRTEQGDSAMYLCASSLAGRSLSGYTFGSGTRLTVV.

The CDR3 reads CASSYGGQVGYTF. The CDR3 DNA reads TGTGCCAGCAGTTACGGAGGACAGGTTGGCTACACCTTC. The chain recombines TRBV6-2 or TRBV6-3 with TRBJ1-2, with 7 bases fitting TRBD1. Per germline, CDR1 MNHEY and CDR2 SVGEGT. The CDR3 spans 13 residues. V was clipped by 2 bases and J by 7 bases; unmatched bases: 4.

The chain couples TRBV7-9 to TRBJ2-2; D gene unclear. Germline V CDR1 and CDR2: SEHNR, FQNEAQ (reference sequence). Trimming removed 7 bases at V and 1 base at J, with 13 bases between. This CDR3 has 15 residues. The CDR3, as DNA: TGTGCCAGCATCCCCCCGTGGCTGAACACCGGGGAGCTGTTTTTT. Translated: CASIPPWLNTGELFF.

The chain uses TRBV18 and TRBJ2-1, with D possibly TRBD2 on 6 matching bases. This CDR3 region has 13 residues. Germline values: CDR1 KGHSH, CDR2 LQKENI. Trimming stripped 3 bases from V and 10 bases from J, with 13 bases between. CDR3 protein: CASSPNPGLEQFF. The CDR3 bases are TGTGCCAGCTCACCGAACCCGGGACTGGAGCAGTTCTTC.

This clone was observed a single time. The chain uses TRBV19 and TRBJ1-3; maybe TRBD1 (5 bases). Trimming took off 7 bases at V and 5 bases at J, with 15 bases between the two ends. Germline V gene sequence: CDR1 LNHDA, CDR2 SQIVND (reference sequence). This CDR3 contains 14 residues. The CDR3: CASIERRGRNTIYF. In nucleotides, the CDR3 is TGTGCCAGTATCGAACGCCGGGGGAGAAACACCATATATTTT. Supplemented by reference TRBV19 and TRBJ1-3, the full variable domain reads DGGITQSPKYLFRKEGQNVTLSCEQNLNHDAMYWYRQDPGQGLRLIYYSQIVNDFQKGDIAEGYSVSREKKESFPLTVTSAQKNPTAFYLCASIERRGRNTIYFGEGSWLTVV.

The rearrangement uses TRBV7-9 and TRBJ1-1, with D hard to call. The CDR3 consists of 11 residues. Trimming cost V 5 bases and J 7 bases, with 8 bases left between them. The V gene's germline CDR1 is SEHNR and CDR2 FQNEAQ (reference sequence). CDR3 protein: CASSPEGEAFF. As DNA, the CDR3 is TGTGCCAGCAGCCCGGAGGGTGAAGCTTTCTTT. The full variable domain, rest sourced from reference TRBV7-9 and TRBJ1-1, is DTGVSQNPRHKITKRGQNVTFRCDPISEHNRLYWYRQTLGQGPEFLTYFQNEAQLEKSRLLSDRFSAERPKGSFSTLEIQRTEQGDSAMYLCASSPEGEAFFGQGTRLTVV.

The V gene is TRBV5-1, the J gene TRBJ1-2; the D gene is possibly TRBD1 (6 bases). V gave up 5 bases and J gave up 8 bases, with 16 bases separating them. Germline V lookup: CDR1 SGHRS, CDR2 YFSETQ. The CDR3 consists of 13 residues. The CDR3 DNA reads TGCGCCAGCAGGCCAACGACCCAGGGGGGCTACACCTTC. It yields the protein CASRPTTQGGYTF.

This clone was seen more than once but under ten times. V usage is TRBV25-1 and J usage is TRBJ2-1; 10 bases line up with TRBD1. Germline V gives CDR1 MGHDK, CDR2 SYGVNS. The CDR3 has 15 amino acids. V gave up 1 base and J gave up 7 bases; unmatched junction bases: 4. The chain's CDR3 is CASSESWDRGNEQFF. In nucleotides, the CDR3 is TGTGCCAGCAGTGAATCTTGGGACAGGGGTAATGAGCAGTTCTTC.

The V call is TRBV5-1, the J call TRBJ2-7; TRBD1 is a possible D gene (8 bases). V dropped 2 bases and J dropped 2 bases, with 17 bases sitting between them. The length of the CDR3 is 16 residues. Germline assignment: CDR1 SGHRS and CDR2 YFSETQ. CDR3 DNA sequence: TGCGCCAGCAGCTTAAAGGGAGGGACAGGTACCTACGAGCAGTACTTC. Translation: CASSLKGGTGTYEQYF.

The rearrangement joins TRBV19 to TRBJ1-3; no clear D. V lost 3 bases to trimming and J lost 8 bases, with 17 bases between them. CDR1 and CDR2 (germline): LNHDA, SQIVND (reference sequence). The CDR3 extends over 15 amino acids. The CDR3 DNA is TGTGCCAGTAGTATCCGCGCGGCGGAGGGCGACACCATATATTTT. Protein: CASSIRAAEGDTIYF.

CDR3 region: CASSLVGGTEETQYF. The CDR3 nucleotides read TGTGCCAGCAGCTTAGTCGGGGGAACGGAAGAGACCCAGTACTTC. This chain connects TRBV7-2 to TRBJ2-5; possible D gene TRBD2, 6 bases. The V end was cut by 1 base, the J end by 3 bases, with 12 bases between. Germline lookup yields CDR1 SGHTA and CDR2 FQGNSA. The CDR3 runs 15 residues.

This chain links TRBV5-1 with TRBJ2-5; 10 nucleotides match TRBD1. CDR1 is SGHRS, CDR2 YFSETQ, per germline. J was trimmed by 5 bases and V by 7 bases; bases with no gene match: 5. The CDR3 contains 13 residues. CDR3 residues: CASGQGGMETQYF. CDR3 nucleotide sequence: TGCGCCAGCGGACAGGGGGGGATGGAGACCCAGTACTTC.

The chain joins TRBV6-6 to TRBJ1-1, with D maybe TRBD1 (6 bases). The CDR3 sequence is 15 residues long. Per the germline V gene, CDR1 is MNHNY and CDR2 is SVGAGI (reference sequence). V was pared by 2 bases and J by 5 bases, with 15 bases between. This CDR3 reads CASSYTSTGRTEAFF. CDR3 nucleotide sequence: TGTGCCAGCAGTTACACATCGACAGGTAGAACTGAAGCTTTCTTT.

The chain couples TRBV6-5 to TRBJ2-1, with D unclear. This CDR3 is built from 14 residues. Germline V lookup: CDR1 MNHEY, CDR2 SVGAGI. V lost 5 bases and J 8 bases, leaving 16 bases between the germline ends. In nucleotides, the CDR3 is TGTGCCAGCAGTATGTACGGAGTTGGAGATGAGCAGTTCTTC. Translation gives CASSMYGVGDEQFF.

The rearrangement links TRBV16 to TRBJ2-7; D unresolved. The CDR3 has 13 residues. Looked up from germline, CDR1 is KGHSY and CDR2 is FQNENV. The V end was cut by 4 bases, the J end by 6 bases, with 13 bases between. Here the CDR3 reads CASSPMERREQYF. The CDR3 bases are TGTGCCAGCAGCCCCATGGAGCGTCGCGAGCAGTACTTC.

The V call is TRBV29-1, the J call TRBJ2-7; 7 nucleotides align to TRBD1. CDR3 length: 16 residues. V was pared by 4 bases and J by 2 bases, with 14 bases of the junction left unmatched. Per germline, CDR1 SQVTM and CDR2 ANQGSEA. CDR3 protein: CSVVTRQGEGTYEQYF. For the CDR3, the DNA is TGCAGCGTTGTGACGCGACAGGGAGAGGGGACCTACGAGCAGTACTTC.

This chain links TRBV19 with TRBJ1-4, with 8 bases aligning to TRBD1. Per the germline V gene, CDR1 is LNHDA and CDR2 is SQIVND (reference sequence). V was pared by 4 bases and J by 3 bases, with 13 bases of the junction left unmatched. This CDR3 is 18 amino acids long. CDR3 DNA: TGTGCCAGTAGTAGGGGGACAGGATTCACTTCGGCTAATGAAAAACTGTTTTTT. As protein: CASSRGTGFTSANEKLFF. The entire variable domain, with the rest obtained from reference TRBV19 and TRBJ1-4, is as follows: DGGITQSPKYLFRKEGQNVTLSCEQNLNHDAMYWYRQDPGQGLRLIYYSQIVNDFQKGDIAEGYSVSREKKESFPLTVTSAQKNPTAFYLCASSRGTGFTSANEKLFFGSGTQLSVL.

Details on this clone: Within the sample, other DNA sequences also encode this same CDR3. The genes are TRBV5-1 and TRBJ1-5; D gene unclear. The V end lost 0 bases, the J end lost 7 bases, and 11 bases lay between the germline ends. CDR3 length: 14 amino acids. Germline V lookup: CDR1 SGHRS, CDR2 YFSETQ. The CDR3 loop is CASSLGGSGQPQHF. The CDR3 coding sequence is TGCGCCAGCAGCTTGGGGGGATCGGGGCAGCCCCAGCATTTT.

The CDR3 is CASSLRGQPQHF. CDR3 DNA sequence: TGTGCCAGCAGCTTAAGAGGTCAGCCCCAGCATTTT. The V call is TRBV7-9, the J call TRBJ1-5, with D uncertain. CDR1 and CDR2 from the germline V gene are SEHNR and FQNEAQ (reference sequence). The V end was cut by 2 bases, the J end by 6 bases, with 5 bases between. The CDR3 consists of 12 residues. Full variable domain (remainder filled in from reference TRBV7-9 and TRBJ1-5): DTGVSQNPRHKITKRGQNVTFRCDPISEHNRLYWYRQTLGQGPEFLTYFQNEAQLEKSRLLSDRFSAERPKGSFSTLEIQRTEQGDSAMYLCASSLRGQPQHFGDGTRLSIL.

This sequence joins TRBV5-5 and TRBJ1-1; no firm D call. The CDR3 is 14 amino acids. Germline CDR1 is SGHKS and CDR2 is YYEKEE (reference sequence). Trimming shortened V by 4 bases and J by 1 base, and 11 bases separated the two germline ends. CDR3 amino acids: CASSRGWGNTEAFF. Written as DNA, the CDR3 is TGTGCCAGCAGCCGGGGTTGGGGGAACACTGAAGCTTTCTTT. The variable domain in full, completed from reference TRBV5-5 and TRBJ1-1, reads DAGVTQSPTHLIKTRGQQVTLRCSPISGHKSVSWYQQVLGQGPQFIFQYYEKEERGRGNFPDRFSARQFPNYSSELNVNALLLGDSALYLCASSRGWGNTEAFFGQGTRLTVV.